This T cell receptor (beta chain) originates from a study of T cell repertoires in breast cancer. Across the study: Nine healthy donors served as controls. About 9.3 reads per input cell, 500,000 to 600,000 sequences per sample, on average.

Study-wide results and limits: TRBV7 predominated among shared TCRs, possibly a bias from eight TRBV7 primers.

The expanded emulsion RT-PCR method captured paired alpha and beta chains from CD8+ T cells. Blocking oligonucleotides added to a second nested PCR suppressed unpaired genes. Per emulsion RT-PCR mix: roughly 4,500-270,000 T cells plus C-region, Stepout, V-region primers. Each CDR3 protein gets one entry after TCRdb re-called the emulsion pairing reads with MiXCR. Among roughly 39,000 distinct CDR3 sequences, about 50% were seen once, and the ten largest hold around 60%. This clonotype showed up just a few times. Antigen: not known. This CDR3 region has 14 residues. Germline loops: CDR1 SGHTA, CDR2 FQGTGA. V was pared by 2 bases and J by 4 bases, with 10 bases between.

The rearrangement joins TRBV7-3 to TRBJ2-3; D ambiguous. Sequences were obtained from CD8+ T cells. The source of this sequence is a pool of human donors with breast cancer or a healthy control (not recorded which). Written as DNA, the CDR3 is TGTGCCAGCAGCTTAGGGCCTACGTCAGATACGCAGTATTTT. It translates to CASSLGPTSDTQYF.